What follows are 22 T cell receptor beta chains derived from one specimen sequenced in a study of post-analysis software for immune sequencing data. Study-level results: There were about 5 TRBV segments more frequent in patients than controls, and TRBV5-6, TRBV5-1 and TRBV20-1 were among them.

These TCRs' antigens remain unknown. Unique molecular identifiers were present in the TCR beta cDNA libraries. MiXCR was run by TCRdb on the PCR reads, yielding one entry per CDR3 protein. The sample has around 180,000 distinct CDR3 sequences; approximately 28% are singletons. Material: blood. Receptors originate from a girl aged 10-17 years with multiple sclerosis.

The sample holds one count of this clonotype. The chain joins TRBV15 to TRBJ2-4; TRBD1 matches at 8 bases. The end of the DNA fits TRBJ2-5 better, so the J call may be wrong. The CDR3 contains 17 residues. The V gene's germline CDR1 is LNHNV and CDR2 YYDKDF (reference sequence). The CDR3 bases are TGTGCCACCAGCAGAGATCCAAGGACAGGGAATCAAGAGACCCAGTACTTC. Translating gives CATSRDPRTGNQETQYF.

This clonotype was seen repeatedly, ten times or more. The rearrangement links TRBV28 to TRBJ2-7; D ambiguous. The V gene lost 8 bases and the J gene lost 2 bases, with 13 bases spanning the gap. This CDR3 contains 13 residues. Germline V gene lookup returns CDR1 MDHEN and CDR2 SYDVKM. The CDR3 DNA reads TGTGCCAGCTGCCTCGCCGCGGCCTACGAGCAGTACTTC. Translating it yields CASCLAAAYEQYF.

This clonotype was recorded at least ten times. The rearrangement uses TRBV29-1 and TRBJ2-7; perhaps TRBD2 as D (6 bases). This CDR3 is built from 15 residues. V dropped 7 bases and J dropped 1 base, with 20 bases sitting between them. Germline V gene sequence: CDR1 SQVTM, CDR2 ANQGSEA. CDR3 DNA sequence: TGCAGCGCCTCTTCTGGAGGGACGGGGTCCTACGAGCAGTACTTC. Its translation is CSASSGGTGSYEQYF.

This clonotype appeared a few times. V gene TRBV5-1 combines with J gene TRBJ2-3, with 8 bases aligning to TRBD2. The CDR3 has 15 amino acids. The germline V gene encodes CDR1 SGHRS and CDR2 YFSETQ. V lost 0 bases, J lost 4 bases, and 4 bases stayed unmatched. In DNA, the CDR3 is TGCGCCAGCAGCTTGGCCGGGCGGGAGGCAGATACGCAGTATTTT. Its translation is CASSLAGREADTQYF.

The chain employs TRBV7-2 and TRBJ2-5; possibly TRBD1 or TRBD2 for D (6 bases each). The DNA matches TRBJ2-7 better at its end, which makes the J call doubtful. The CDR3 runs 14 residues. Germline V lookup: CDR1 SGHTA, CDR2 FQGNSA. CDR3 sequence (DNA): TGTGCCAGCCCTCGGGGGCAGGTTCACGACGAGCAGTACTTC. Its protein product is CASPRGQVHDEQYF.

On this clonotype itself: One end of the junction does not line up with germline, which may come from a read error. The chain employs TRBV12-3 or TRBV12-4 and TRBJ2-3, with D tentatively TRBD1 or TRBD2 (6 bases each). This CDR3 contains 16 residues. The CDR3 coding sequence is TGTGCCAACAGTTTATTAAGGATGGAGGGGGTAGATACGCAGTATTTT. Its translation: CANSLLRMEGVDTQYF.

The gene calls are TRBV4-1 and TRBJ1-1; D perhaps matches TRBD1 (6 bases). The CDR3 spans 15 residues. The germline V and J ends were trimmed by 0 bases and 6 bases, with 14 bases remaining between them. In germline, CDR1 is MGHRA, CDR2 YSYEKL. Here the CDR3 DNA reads TGCGCCAGCAGCCAAGAGGACAGAGACGTGCCTGAAGCTTTCTTT. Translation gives CASSQEDRDVPEAFF.

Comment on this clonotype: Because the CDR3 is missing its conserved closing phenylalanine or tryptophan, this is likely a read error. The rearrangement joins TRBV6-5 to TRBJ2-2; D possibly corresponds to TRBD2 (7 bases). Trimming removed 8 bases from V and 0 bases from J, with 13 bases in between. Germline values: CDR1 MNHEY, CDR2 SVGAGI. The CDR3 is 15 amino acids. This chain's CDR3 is CASRGAGANTGELFC. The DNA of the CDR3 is TGTGCCAGCCGGGGGGCAGGGGCGAACACCGGGGAGCTGTTTTGT.

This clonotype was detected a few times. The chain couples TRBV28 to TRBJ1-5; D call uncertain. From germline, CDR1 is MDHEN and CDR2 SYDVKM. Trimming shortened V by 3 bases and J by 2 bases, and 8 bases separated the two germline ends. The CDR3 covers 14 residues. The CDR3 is CASSFRVGNQPQHF. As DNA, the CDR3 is TGTGCCAGCAGTTTTCGGGTGGGCAATCAGCCCCAGCATTTT.

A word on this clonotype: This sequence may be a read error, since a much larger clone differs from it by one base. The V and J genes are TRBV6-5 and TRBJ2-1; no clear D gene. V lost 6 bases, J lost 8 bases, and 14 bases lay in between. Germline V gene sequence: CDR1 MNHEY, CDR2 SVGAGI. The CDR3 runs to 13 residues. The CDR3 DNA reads TGTGCCAGCAGGGGTCGACTTCGCGATGAGCAGTTCTTC. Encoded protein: CASRGRLRDEQFF.

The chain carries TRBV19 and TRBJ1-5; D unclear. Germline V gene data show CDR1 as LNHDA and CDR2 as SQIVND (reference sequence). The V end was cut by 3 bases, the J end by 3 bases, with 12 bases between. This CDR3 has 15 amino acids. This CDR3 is CASSIGQITNQPQHF. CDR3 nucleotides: TGTGCCAGTAGTATTGGGCAGATAACCAATCAGCCCCAGCATTTT.

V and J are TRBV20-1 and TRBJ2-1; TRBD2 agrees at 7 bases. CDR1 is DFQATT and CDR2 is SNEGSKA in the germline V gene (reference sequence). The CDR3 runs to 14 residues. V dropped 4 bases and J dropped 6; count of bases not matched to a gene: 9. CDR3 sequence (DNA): TGCAGTGCTAACACGGGGGGAGCTGTCAATGAGCAGTTCTTC. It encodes CSANTGGAVNEQFF.

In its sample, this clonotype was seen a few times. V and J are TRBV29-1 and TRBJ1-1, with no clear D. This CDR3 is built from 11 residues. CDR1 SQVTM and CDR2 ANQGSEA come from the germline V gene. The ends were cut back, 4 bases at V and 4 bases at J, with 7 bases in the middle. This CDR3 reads CSVGKGTEAFF. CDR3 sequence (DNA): TGCAGCGTTGGAAAGGGCACTGAAGCTTTCTTT.

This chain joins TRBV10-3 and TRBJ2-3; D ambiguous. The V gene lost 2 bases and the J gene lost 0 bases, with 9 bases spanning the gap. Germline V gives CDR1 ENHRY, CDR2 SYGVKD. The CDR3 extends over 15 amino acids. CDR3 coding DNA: TGTGCCATCAGTGAGCTCGCGGAAAGCACAGATACGCAGTATTTT. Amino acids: CAISELAESTDTQYF.

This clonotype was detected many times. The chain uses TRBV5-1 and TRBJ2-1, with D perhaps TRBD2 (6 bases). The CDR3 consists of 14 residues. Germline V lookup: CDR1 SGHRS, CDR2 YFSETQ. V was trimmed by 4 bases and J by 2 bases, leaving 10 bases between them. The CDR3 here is CASSGSGAYNEQFF. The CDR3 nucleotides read TGCGCCAGCAGCGGCTCGGGAGCCTACAATGAGCAGTTCTTC.

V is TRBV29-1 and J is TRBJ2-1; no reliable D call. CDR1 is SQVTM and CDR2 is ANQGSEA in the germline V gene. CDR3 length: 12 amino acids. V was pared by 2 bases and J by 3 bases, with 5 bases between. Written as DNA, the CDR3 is TGCAGCGTTGAAATTCTCTACAATGAGCAGTTCTTC. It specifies CSVEILYNEQFF.

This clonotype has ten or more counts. This CDR3 is CATPESFNQPQHF. CDR3 nucleotide sequence: TGTGCCACCCCTGAAAGTTTCAATCAGCCCCAGCATTTT. The chain couples TRBV24-1 to TRBJ1-5; D unclear. Looked up from germline, CDR1 is KGHDR and CDR2 is SFDVKD. Trimming stripped 9 bases from V and 3 bases from J, with 11 bases between. The CDR3 consists of 13 residues.

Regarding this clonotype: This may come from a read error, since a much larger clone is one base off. CDR3 in amino acids: CASSEALGGPREQYF. CDR3 nucleotides: TGTGCCAGCAGTGAAGCGCTTGGGGGACCGAGGGAGCAGTACTTC. The V and J genes are TRBV6-1 and TRBJ2-7; D tentatively fits TRBD1 or TRBD2 (5 bases each). Trimming took 0 bases from V and 7 from J, leaving 16 bases between them. This CDR3 has 15 residues. Germline V gene sequence: CDR1 MNHNS, CDR2 SASEGT.

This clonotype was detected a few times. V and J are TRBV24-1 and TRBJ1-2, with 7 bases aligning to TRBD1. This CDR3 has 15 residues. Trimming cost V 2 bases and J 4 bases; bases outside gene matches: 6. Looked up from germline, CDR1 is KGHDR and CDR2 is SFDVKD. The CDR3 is CATSDSTGLSYGYTF. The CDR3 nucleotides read TGTGCCACCAGTGATTCGACAGGGCTAAGCTATGGCTACACCTTC.

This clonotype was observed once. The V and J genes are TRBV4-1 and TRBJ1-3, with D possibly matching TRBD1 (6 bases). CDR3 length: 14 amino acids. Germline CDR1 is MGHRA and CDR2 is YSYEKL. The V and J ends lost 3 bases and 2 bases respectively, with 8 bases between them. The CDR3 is CASSHRTAGNTIYF. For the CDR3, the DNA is TGCGCCAGCAGCCACCGGACAGCTGGAAACACCATATATTTT.

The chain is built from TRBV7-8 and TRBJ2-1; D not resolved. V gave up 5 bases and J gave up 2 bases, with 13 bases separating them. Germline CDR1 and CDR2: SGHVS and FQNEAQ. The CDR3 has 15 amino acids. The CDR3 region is CASSASLGAYNEQFF. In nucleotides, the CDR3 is TGTGCCAGCAGCGCCTCATTGGGCGCCTACAATGAGCAGTTCTTC.

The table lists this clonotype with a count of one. The CDR3 region is CASSLGTSGSYNEQFF. The CDR3 bases are TGTGCCAGCAGCTTGGGGACTAGCGGGAGCTACAATGAGCAGTTCTTC. This sequence joins TRBV7-9 and TRBJ2-1; 14 bases are shared with TRBD2. CDR3 length: 16 amino acids. The V gene's germline CDR1 is SEHNR and CDR2 FQNEAQ (reference sequence). J was trimmed by 3 bases and V by 3 bases; bases with no gene match: 1.